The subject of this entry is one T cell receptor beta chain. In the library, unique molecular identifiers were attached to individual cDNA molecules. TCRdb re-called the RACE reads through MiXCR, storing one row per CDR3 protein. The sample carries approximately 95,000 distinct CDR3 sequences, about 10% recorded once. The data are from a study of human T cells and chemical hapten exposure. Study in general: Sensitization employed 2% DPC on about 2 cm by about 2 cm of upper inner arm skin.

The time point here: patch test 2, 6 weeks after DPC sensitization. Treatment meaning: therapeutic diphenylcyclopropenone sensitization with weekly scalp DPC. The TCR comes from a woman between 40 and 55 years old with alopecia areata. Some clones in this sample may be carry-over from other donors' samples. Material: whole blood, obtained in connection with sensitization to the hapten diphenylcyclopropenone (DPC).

CDR3 DNA: TGTGCCAGCAGCCTTACCGGGACAAATCGTGGCTACACCTTC. Its translation: CASSLTGTNRGYTF. V and J are TRBV28 and TRBJ1-2; D may be TRBD1 (6 bases). Deletions cut 6 bases from V and 7 bases from J, with 18 bases between. Looked up from germline, CDR1 is MDHEN and CDR2 is SYDVKM. This CDR3 comprises 14 residues.